The TCR beta chain under discussion was sequenced for a study of cytomegalovirus exposure and HLA in healthy donors (dated by TCRdb to the late 2010s). Notes on the research overall: An earlier analysis of approximately 640 of the donors reported approximately 300 Gb of sequence data and about 100 million unique TCR beta sequences from about 179 million T cells. Donor age, sex, ethnicity and CMV serostatus were collected together with the repertoire data. All discovery cohort repertoires had been generated using a single sequencing platform. In an earlier analysis of a few hundred of the donors, high-throughput TCR beta sequencing was used to judge whether each TCR beta V gene segment behaved as functional or pseudogenic. A later analysis re-examined previously published TCR beta repertoires from more than 600 donors and added high-resolution HLA genotyping to investigate patterns of TCR occurrence. Among about 400 genotyped donors of the cohort, an average of about 220,000 unique TCR beta nucleotide sequences was sequenced per donor, of which approximately 19% were non-productive. Typing coverage varied by locus: about 620-630 donors for A, B, C, DRB1 and DQB1; roughly 500 for DQA1; over 600 for DPA1; about 450 for DPB1. An early release that covered fewer than 800 HLA-typed donors contained approximately 320 gigabases of sequencing data and 70 million to 100 million unique TCR sequences. In a later genetic analysis, genome-wide SNP genotypes for about three fifths of the roughly 670 donors were used, and that subset was treated as a discovery cohort. In addition to the first cohort of 666 subjects, a separate validation cohort of 130 or so different subjects was used. The study aimed to test whether cataloging public T cell receptors could reveal signatures of past pathogen exposure. Among the approximately 430 genotyped donors, more than 70% belonged to the genetic ancestry cluster associated with self-reported Caucasian donors. Rather than drawing on any new phenotypic data, the later analysis identified candidate immune exposures from TCR beta sequences and the way those sequences occurred across donors. Because of strong linkage in the cohort, roughly 5 DR-DQ haplotypes were treated as single units for association and clustering. High-throughput TCR immunosequencing, statistical association of individual TCRs with disease status, and machine learning were combined to predict cytomegalovirus infection status. The study used immunosequencing to profile the T cell repertoires of around 600 subjects and linked those repertoires to cytomegalovirus serostatus. HLA typing covered class I and class II loci at four-digit resolution. The investigation overall reported the following: Fewer than 20 rarely observed V segments, including chromosome 9 orphons, were excluded from the earlier analysis of approximately 500 of the donors because counts were too low. In an earlier analysis of approximately 600 of the donors, most TCR beta V segments were observed in productive rearrangements about 87% or about 30% of the time, broadly matching IMGT annotations. Three of the identified cytomegalovirus-associated TCR beta chains were confirmed in vitro to be specific for cytomegalovirus antigens. The study gave a list of under 200 TCR beta chains associated with cytomegalovirus. HLA typing was unavailable for some donors at each locus, so association tests used only the typed subset. According to a later analysis, TCR association rates differed among HLA loci, with DRB1 alleles showing the most associated TCRs and HLA-C alleles showing the fewest. Correlated functional status among segregating V segments might reflect linkage disequilibrium, but an unknown experimental factor could not be ruled out. Most TCR sequences were seen in very few donors, while some public TCRs were found in many individuals. An association between a missense DCLRE1C variant and V-gene and J-gene trimming of TCR beta chains was found in a later genetic analysis and replicated in an independent cohort. The sequencing pipeline was judged likely to have produced a cluster of highly shared sequence variants as a technical artifact. In a later analysis, 16,951 TCR beta sequences were associated with specific HLA alleles at a false discovery rate of 0.05. The classifier was reported to diagnose cytomegalovirus status with high specificity and sensitivity in both the original and validation cohorts. Assigning TCR associations to individual alleles was difficult when HLA alleles, especially DR and DQ, strongly co-occurred. Compared with the roughly 670-donor mean, donors in an Asian-associated ancestry cluster had fewer N-insertions in productive TCRs, according to a later genetic analysis. For the cohort, immune exposure information was limited to CMV serostatus. A further reported finding was that TCR beta sequences accurately predicted the HLA-A and HLA-B alleles for most subjects in the first cohort. According to a later analysis, parvovirus B19, influenza, CMV and Epstein-Barr virus appeared linked to several top co-occurrence clusters. The authors suggested that the approach could potentially be generalized to other disease states and immunological phenotypes. In a later analysis, HLA-associated TCR beta chains were found to be more clonally expanded and to have lower generation probabilities than equally common non-associated chains. The 87-base-pair reads could not distinguish some IMGT-functional V segments, including TRBV6-2 and TRBV6-3, so those segments were excluded. In a later analysis, most CMV-associated TCR beta chains were found to appear HLA-restricted, with HLA associations seemingly driven largely by CMV exposure. The presence/absence analyses assumed that sequencing depth was roughly uniform across donors, and that assumption may not be true. In this cohort, only TCR beta chains were sequenced, and detectable features were limited by the absence of alpha or paired-chain data.

The cohort comprised some 730 healthy bone marrow donors. At the time of sampling, every cohort member was nominally healthy, though immune exposures that went unrecorded were likely present. The donor tested CMV seropositive, placing the donor among the roughly 300 seropositive members of the cohort. A peripheral blood sample was collected from each donor, and TCR beta sequencing was performed on peripheral blood mononuclear cells. Genomic DNA extraction from the blood cell samples was performed with the Qiagen DNeasy Blood Extraction Kit. Libraries were prepared through the immunoSEQ multiplex PCR assay. The multiplex PCR relied on a mix of 60 forward primers for TCR Vbeta segments and 13 reverse primers for TCR Jbeta segments. The CDR3 region of rearranged TCR beta genes was amplified from genomic DNA by a multiplex PCR assay. The amplified TCR beta libraries were sequenced on the Illumina HiSeq System as 87-base-pair reads. Regarding the original processing steps: Across the roughly 700 repertoires, a later analysis counted tens of millions of unique TCR beta chains, around 11 million of which were shared by at least two donors. To remove PCR and sequencing errors, raw reads were error-corrected and collapsed into unique sequences using a nearest-neighbor algorithm that merged closely related sequences. CDR3 sequences were aligned to IMGT reference sequences to assign V, D and J gene segments. For a sequence to be retained, at least a six-nucleotide match to both a V gene segment and a J gene segment was required. A rearrangement was called productive if the CDR3 had no stop codons and remained in frame with V and J, and every other rearrangement was called non-productive. CDR3 was defined by IMGT convention, running from the second conserved V-encoded cysteine to the conserved J-encoded phenylalanine. Sequences without an unambiguous match to a single V gene segment were excluded from the earlier analysis of several hundred of the donors. In an earlier analysis of some 590 of the donors, a V segment was called functional when productive rearrangements were above 56.7%, and segregating when the standard deviation between donors exceeded 5%. To diagnose cytomegalovirus status from the catalog of TCR beta chain sequences, a statistical classification framework was built. A later analysis assigned V and J genes by comparing TCR nucleotide sequences with IMGT/GENE-DB human TR gene sequences. In a later analysis, CDR3 sequences and most-parsimonious VDJ recombination scenarios were assigned using the TCRdist pipeline. In a later analysis, each TCR beta chain was defined by its CDR3 amino acid sequence together with its V-gene family, and reads without a unique V-gene family were excluded. A later analysis removed roughly 590 highly shared, low-generation-probability nucleotide sequences to deal with suspected cross-contamination and a sequencing artifact. In a later analysis, a clonal expansion index for each public chain was calculated from normalized within-repertoire ranks of inferred template counts. A later analysis computed generation probabilities with a VDJ recombination model fitted to out-of-frame rearrangements, and checked the results against IGoR. Hypergeometric tests were used in a later analysis to score TCR-TCR, TCR-HLA and TCR-CMV co-occurrence, with a repertoire-size bias correction applied to the TCR pairs. To estimate false discovery rates, a later analysis permuted the HLA or CMV assignments 20 times. In a later analysis, co-occurring TCRs were grouped using DBSCAN, with TCRdist sequence similarity added in when clustering inside HLA-allele-positive subsets. Repertoires with fewer than 30,000 or more than 120,000 public chains were left out of co-occurrence clustering, as were five repertoires with anomalous nucleotide sharing. This is the immuneACCESS table as TCRdb keeps it, with only in-frame sequences that have V and J called. A part of the clones is gone; compared with another copy, unresolved V genes explain less than half, and the rest is unexplained. That table is the source of V, J and clone size, and D and trimming were worked out from the DNA. This sample comprises some 250,000 clones, about four fifths of them detected only once. The top ten clones comprise 5% to 6% of the sample.

Comments on this clone: No antigen is known for it. The sample holds no much larger clone one base away, and base qualities are not on file.

The CDR1 and CDR2 encoded by the germline V gene are SGHTA and FQGTGA. From the cysteine up to the phenylalanine, the CDR3 has a length of 14 residues. CDR3 DNA is the only sequence kept; it has 42 bases, read in frame from the first base. The trim is 3 bases for V and 4 bases for J, with a gap of 10 bases between the germline ends. The material sequenced was PBMCs. The TCR comes from a woman aged 40 to 50 in good health and CMV-seropositive. The chain links TRBV7-3 with TRBJ2-1, with TRBD2 tentatively as D gene (6 bases match). CDR3 region: CASSFGTDYNEQFF. Here is the DNA: TGTGCCAGCAGCTTCGGGACTGATTACAATGAGCAGTTCTTC.